This entry is about one TCR beta chain. This sample is part of a study of blood T cell repertoires in COVID-19. Across the study: From the United States, Italy and Spain came samples of acute and convalescent COVID-19. The cDNA or gDNA used as material had been derived from T cells, B-cell-depleted T cells, or PBMCs.

Per the study methods: Amplifying reference gene primers gave estimates of nucleated cell counts. Here immunoSEQ multiplex PCR was the method, and the copy in TCRdb shows in-frame clones only, minus some. V and J calls and clone size are those listed in that table; D and trimming were worked out from the DNA. In the table there are under 200,000 clones, under 90% of which are singletons. The study drew participants aged about 18 to 95 years from 20 to 30 US areas. The sequencing input was PBMCs or T cells enriched from blood (not recorded which). The clonotype originates from a woman aged 60 to 75 who had recovered from COVID-19.

CDR3: CASRTGYEKLFF. As DNA, the CDR3 is TGTGCCAGCAGGACAGGATATGAAAAACTGTTTTTT. The chain has TRBV2 and TRBJ1-4; tentative D call: TRBD1 (6 bases). The CDR3 has 12 residues. Germline V gene sequence: CDR1 SNHLY, CDR2 FYNNEI. Trimming stripped 6 bases from V and 6 bases from J, with 8 bases between.